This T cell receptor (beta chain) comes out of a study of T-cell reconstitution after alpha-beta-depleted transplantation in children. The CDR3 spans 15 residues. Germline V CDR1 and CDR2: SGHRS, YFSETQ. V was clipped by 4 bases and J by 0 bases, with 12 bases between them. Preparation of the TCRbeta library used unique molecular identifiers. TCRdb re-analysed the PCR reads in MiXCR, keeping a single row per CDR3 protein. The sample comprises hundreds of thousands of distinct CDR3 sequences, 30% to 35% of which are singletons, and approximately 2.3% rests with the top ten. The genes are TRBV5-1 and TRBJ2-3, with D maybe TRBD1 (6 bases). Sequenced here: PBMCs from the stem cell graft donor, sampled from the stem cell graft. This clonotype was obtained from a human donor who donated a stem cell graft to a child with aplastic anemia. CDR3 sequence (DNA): TGCGCCAGCAGCCAAGGACAGATTAGCACAGATACGCAGTATTTT. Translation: CASSQGQISTDTQYF.